These 6 T cell receptor beta chains came from one sample sequenced in a study of control samples from healthy donors and cancer patients. Repertoires were generated with immunoSEQ multiplex PCR, while TCRdb's copy carries only in-frame clones and drops some. The data contain tens of thousands of clones, 88% of them seen just once; the ten biggest clones take up approximately 14%. Sequencing was done on a sample of blood. Receptor source: a woman between 70 and 85 years old in good health.

The rearrangement links TRBV11-2 to TRBJ1-2, with no clear D. CDR1 is SGHAT, CDR2 FQNNGV, per germline. V was shortened by 2 bases and J by 9 bases, with 7 bases between the two germline ends. This CDR3 has 11 amino acids. Here the CDR3 reads CASSLRESYTF. The CDR3 DNA reads TGTGCCAGCAGCTTACGTGAAAGCTACACCTTC.

A single count supports this clone. The rearrangement uses TRBV4-1 and TRBJ1-1; D uncertain. Trimming left V 4 bases short and J 4 bases short, with 13 bases between. CDR3 length: 14 residues. Germline lookup yields CDR1 MGHRA and CDR2 YSYEKL. CDR3 amino acids: CASSLGRVGTEAFF. The CDR3 DNA reads TGCGCCAGCAGCCTCGGGAGGGTGGGCACTGAAGCTTTCTTT.

This chain joins TRBV20-1 and TRBJ2-5; D remains ambiguous. Trimming shortened V by 4 bases and J by 5 bases, and 8 bases separated the two germline ends. Germline lookup yields CDR1 DFQATT and CDR2 SNEGSKA (reference sequence). The CDR3 is 11 residues long. The CDR3 DNA reads TGCAGTGCTATGGTCTGGGAGACCCAGTACTTC. This codes for CSAMVWETQYF.

This rearrangement joins TRBV6-5 to TRBJ2-2, with a possible D match to TRBD1 (5 bases). The germline V and J ends were trimmed by 5 bases and 1 base, with 11 bases remaining between them. Per germline, CDR1 MNHEY and CDR2 SVGAGI. This CDR3 region has 15 residues. In DNA, the CDR3 is TGTGCCAGCAGTCCAAATAGGGGGAACACCGGGGAGCTGTTTTTT. The encoded protein is CASSPNRGNTGELFF.

The chain employs TRBV12-5 and TRBJ1-2; D not resolved. The V gene's germline CDR1 is LGHNT and CDR2 FRNRAP. Trimming took off 0 bases at V and 3 bases at J, with 11 bases between the two ends. CDR3 length: 15 residues. The CDR3 loop reads CASGLVSDPHYGYTF. The CDR3 nucleotides read TGTGCTAGTGGTTTGGTAAGTGATCCACACTATGGCTACACCTTC.

The chain is built from TRBV5-1 and TRBJ2-1; 11 bases fit TRBD1. Per germline, CDR1 SGHRS and CDR2 YFSETQ. This CDR3 comprises 16 residues. J gave up 4 bases and V 2 bases, and 5 bases lay outside the gene matches. Here the CDR3 DNA reads TGCGCCAGCAGCTTATCCGGGACAGGGGGTTACAATGAGCAGTTCTTC. Amino acids: CASSLSGTGGYNEQFF.